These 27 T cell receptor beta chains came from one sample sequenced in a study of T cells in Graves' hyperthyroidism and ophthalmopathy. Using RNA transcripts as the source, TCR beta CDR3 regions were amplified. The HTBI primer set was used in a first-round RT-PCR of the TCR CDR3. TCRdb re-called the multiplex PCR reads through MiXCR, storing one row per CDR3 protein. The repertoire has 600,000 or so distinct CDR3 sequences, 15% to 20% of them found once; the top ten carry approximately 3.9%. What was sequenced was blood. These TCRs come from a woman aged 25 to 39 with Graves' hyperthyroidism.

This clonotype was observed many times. In nucleotides, the CDR3 is TGTGCCAGCAGCCTAGACAGGTCTTGGAATGAGCAGTTCTTC. Translated: CASSLDRSWNEQFF. The J gene is TRBJ2-1, the V gene TRBV7-2; TRBD1 is a possible D gene (6 bases). This CDR3 is 14 amino acids long. Germline CDR1 SGHTA, CDR2 FQGNSA. V dropped 5 bases and J dropped 7 bases, with 15 bases sitting between them.

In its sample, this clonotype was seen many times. CDR3 DNA: TGTGCCAGTAGTATAAAGAAACTAGGCCACAATGAGCAGTTCTTC. Translation: CASSIKKLGHNEQFF. The rearrangement links TRBV19 to TRBJ2-1, with D possibly TRBD2 on 5 matching bases. CDR3 size: 15 residues. CDR1 is LNHDA, CDR2 SQIVND, per germline (reference sequence). V was trimmed by 2 bases and J by 5 bases, leaving 13 bases between them.

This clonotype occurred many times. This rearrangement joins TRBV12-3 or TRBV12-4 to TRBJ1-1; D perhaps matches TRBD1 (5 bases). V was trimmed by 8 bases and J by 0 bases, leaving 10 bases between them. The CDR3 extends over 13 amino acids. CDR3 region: CASGLRVNTEAFF. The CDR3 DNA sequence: TGTGCCAGCGGGCTCAGGGTGAACACTGAAGCTTTCTTT.

The CDR3 DNA reads TGCAGCGTTGCCGGGGGACAGGTTGGTGGCTACACCTTC. Its translation is CSVAGGQVGGYTF. This sequence joins TRBV29-1 and TRBJ1-2; 8 positions match TRBD1. The CDR3 loop spans 13 amino acids. V lost 4 bases and J lost 7; bases outside the gene matches: 8. The germline CDR1 and CDR2 sequences are SQVTM and ANQGSEA.

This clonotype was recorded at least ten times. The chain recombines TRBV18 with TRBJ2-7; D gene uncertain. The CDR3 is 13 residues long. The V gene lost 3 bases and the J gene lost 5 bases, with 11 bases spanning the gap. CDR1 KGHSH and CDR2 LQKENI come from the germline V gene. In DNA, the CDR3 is TGTGCCAGCTCACCTTCCTTTGGAGACGAGCAGTACTTC. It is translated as CASSPSFGDEQYF.

In DNA, the CDR3 is TGTGCCAGCAGGCAGCGTGCAACTAATGAAAAACTGTTTTTT. Amino acids: CASRQRATNEKLFF. The chain links TRBV6-1 to TRBJ1-4; D uncertain. This CDR3 is 14 amino acids long. Germline CDR1 MNHNS, CDR2 SASEGT. Trimming shortened V by 6 bases and J by 0 bases, and 8 bases separated the two germline ends.

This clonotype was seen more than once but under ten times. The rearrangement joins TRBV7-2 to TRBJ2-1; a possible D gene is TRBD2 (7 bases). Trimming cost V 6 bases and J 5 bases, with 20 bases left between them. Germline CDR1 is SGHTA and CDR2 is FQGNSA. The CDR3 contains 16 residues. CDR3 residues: CASSLGAWGGHNEQFF. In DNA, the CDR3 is TGTGCCAGCAGTCTTGGGGCTTGGGGGGGGCACAATGAGCAGTTCTTC.

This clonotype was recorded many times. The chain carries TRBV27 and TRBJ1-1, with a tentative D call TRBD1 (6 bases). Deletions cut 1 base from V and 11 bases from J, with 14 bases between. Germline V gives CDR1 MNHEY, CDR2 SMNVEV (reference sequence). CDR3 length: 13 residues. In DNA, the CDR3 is TGTGCCAGCAGTTTATGGGGGGGGCCGTCGGCTTTCTTT. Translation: CASSLWGGPSAFF.

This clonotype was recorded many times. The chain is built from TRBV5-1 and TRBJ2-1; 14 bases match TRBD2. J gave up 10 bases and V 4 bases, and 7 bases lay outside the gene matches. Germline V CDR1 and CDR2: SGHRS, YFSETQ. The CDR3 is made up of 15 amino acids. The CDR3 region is CASSLTSGRAGEQFF. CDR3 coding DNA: TGCGCCAGCAGCCTGACTAGCGGGAGGGCCGGGGAGCAGTTCTTC.

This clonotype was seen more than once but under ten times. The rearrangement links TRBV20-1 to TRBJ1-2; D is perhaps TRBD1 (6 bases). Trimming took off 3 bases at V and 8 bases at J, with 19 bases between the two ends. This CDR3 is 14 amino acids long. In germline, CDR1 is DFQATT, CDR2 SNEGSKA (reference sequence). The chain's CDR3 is CSASGQGRSGGYTF. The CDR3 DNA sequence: TGCAGTGCTAGTGGGCAGGGGAGGTCGGGAGGCTACACCTTC.

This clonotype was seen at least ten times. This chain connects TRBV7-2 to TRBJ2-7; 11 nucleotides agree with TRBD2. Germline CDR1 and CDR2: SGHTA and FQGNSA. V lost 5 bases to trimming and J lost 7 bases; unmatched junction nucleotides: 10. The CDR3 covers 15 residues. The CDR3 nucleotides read TGTGCCAGCAGCCCTACCCGACTAGCGGGAAGGGAGCAGTACTTC. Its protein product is CASSPTRLAGREQYF.

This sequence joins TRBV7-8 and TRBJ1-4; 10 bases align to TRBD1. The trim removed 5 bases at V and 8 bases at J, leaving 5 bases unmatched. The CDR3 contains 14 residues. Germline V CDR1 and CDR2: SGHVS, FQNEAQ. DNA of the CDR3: TGTGCCAGCAGCAACCCGGGACAGGGGGAAAAACTGTTTTTT. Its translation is CASSNPGQGEKLFF.

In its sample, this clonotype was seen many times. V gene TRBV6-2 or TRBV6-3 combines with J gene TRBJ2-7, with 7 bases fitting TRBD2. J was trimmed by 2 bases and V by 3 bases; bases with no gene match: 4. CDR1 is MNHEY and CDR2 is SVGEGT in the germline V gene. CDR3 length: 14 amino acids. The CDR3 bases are TGTGCCAGCAGTTATCCGGGGGGAACCTACGAGCAGTACTTC. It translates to CASSYPGGTYEQYF.

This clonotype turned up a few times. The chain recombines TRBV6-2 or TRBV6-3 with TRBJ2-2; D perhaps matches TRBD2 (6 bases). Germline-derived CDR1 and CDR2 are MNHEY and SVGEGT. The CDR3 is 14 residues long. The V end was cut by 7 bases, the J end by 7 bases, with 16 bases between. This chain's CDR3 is CASTRLVPDGELFF. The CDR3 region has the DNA TGTGCCAGCACCCGACTAGTCCCGGACGGGGAGCTGTTTTTT.

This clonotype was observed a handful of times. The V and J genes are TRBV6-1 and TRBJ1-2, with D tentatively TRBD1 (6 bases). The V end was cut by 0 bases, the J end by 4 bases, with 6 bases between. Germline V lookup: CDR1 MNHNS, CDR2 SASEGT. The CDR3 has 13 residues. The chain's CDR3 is CASSEAGGYGYTF. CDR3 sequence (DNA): TGTGCCAGCAGTGAAGCAGGGGGCTATGGCTACACCTTC.

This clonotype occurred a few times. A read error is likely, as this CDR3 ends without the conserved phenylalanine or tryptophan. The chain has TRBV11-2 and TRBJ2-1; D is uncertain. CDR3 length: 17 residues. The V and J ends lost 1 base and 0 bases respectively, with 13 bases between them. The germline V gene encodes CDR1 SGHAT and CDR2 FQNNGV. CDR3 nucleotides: TGTGCCAGCAGCTTAGGGCCGGGCAAGAGCTCCTACAATGAGCAGTTCCTC. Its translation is CASSLGPGKSSYNEQFL.

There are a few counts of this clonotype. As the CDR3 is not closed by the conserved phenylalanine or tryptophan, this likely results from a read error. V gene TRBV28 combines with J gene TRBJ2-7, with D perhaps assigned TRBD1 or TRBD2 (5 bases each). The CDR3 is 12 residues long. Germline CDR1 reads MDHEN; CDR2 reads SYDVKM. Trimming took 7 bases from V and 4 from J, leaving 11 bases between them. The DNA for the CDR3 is TGTGCCAGCACCCGAGGGGTATACGAGCAGTACCTC. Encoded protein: CASTRGVYEQYL.

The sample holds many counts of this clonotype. CDR3 DNA sequence: TGCAGTGCTAGAGGAGCGGGAGTGGTAAATGAGCAGTTCTTC. This gives the protein CSARGAGVVNEQFF. V and J are TRBV20-1 and TRBJ2-1, with 8 bases matching TRBD2. Per germline, CDR1 DFQATT and CDR2 SNEGSKA (reference sequence). Trimming took 1 base from V and 7 from J; bases not matched to a gene: 6. This CDR3 is built from 14 residues.

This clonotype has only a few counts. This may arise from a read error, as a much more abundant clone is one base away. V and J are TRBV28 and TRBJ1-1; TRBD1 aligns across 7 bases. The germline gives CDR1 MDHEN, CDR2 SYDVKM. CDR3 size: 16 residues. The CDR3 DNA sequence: TGTGCCAGCAGTTTAGGGACGACAGGGACAACCACTGAAGCTTCCTTT. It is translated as CASSLGTTGTTTEASF.

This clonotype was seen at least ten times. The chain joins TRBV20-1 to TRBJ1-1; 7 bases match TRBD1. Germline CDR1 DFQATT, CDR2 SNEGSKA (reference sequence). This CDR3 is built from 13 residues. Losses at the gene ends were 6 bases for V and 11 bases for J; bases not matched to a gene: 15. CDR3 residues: CSALPLQGDEAFF. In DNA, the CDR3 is TGCAGTGCCCTACCACTGCAGGGGGATGAGGCTTTCTTT.

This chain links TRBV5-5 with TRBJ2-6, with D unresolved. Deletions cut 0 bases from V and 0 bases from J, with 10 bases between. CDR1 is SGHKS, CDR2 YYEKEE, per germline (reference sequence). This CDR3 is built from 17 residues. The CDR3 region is CASSLETRNSGANVLTF. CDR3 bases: TGTGCCAGCAGCTTGGAGACCAGGAACTCTGGGGCCAACGTCCTGACTTTC.

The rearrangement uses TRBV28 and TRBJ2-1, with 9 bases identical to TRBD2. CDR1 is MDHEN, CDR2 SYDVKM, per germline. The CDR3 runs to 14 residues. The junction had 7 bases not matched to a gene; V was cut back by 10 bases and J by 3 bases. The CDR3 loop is CATSPLAGYNEQFF. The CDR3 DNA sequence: TGTGCCACCAGCCCACTAGCGGGCTACAATGAGCAGTTCTTC.

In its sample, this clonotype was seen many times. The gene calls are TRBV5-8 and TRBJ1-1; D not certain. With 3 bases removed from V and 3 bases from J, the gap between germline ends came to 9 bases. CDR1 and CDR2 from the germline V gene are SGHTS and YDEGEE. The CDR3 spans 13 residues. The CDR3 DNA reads TGTGCCAGCAGCTGGACCGATTACACTGAAGCTTTCTTT. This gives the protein CASSWTDYTEAFF.

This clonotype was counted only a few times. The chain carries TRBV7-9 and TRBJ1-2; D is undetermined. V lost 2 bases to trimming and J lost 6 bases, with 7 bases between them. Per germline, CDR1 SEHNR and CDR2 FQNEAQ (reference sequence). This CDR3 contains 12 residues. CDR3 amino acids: CASSLKGHGYTF. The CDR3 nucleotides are TGTGCCAGCAGCTTAAAGGGCCATGGCTACACCTTC. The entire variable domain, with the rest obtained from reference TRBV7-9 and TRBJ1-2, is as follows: DTGVSQNPRHKITKRGQNVTFRCDPISEHNRLYWYRQTLGQGPEFLTYFQNEAQLEKSRLLSDRFSAERPKGSFSTLEIQRTEQGDSAMYLCASSLKGHGYTFGSGTRLTVV.

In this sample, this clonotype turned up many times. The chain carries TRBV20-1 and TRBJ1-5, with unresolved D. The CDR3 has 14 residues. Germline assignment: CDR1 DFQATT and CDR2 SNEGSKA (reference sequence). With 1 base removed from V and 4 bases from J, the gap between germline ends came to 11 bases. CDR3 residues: CSARAGERNQPQHF. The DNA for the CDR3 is TGCAGTGCTAGAGCTGGGGAGAGGAATCAGCCCCAGCATTTT.

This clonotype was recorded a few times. The CDR3 DNA reads TGCAGCGTTCCCGGGACAGGCACTCCTTCTGAGCAGTACTTC. As protein: CSVPGTGTPSEQYF. The gene calls are TRBV29-1 and TRBJ2-7, with 8 nucleotides matching TRBD1. This CDR3 has 14 amino acids. The ends lost 5 bases at V and 7 bases at J; junction bases unmatched: 13. Germline-derived CDR1 and CDR2 are SQVTM and ANQGSEA.

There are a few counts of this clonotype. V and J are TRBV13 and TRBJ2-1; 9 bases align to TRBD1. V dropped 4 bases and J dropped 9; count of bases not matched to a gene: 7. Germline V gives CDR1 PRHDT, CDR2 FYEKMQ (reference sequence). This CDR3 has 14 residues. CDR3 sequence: CASSSGTGSTEQFF. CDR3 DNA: TGTGCCAGCAGCTCCGGGACAGGGTCCACTGAGCAGTTCTTC.